These T cell receptor beta chains were read from a single sample in a study of vaccination and CD4 T cells after COVID-19. TCRdb reanalysed the PCR reads using MiXCR and keeps one entry per CDR3 protein. The data hold over 9,500 distinct CDR3 sequences, with around 41% observed a single time. These receptors' antigens are unknown. Sequenced material: CD4+ T cells from blood, cultured in vitro. Receptors originate from a human donor who had recovered from COVID-19. Each CDR3 is given with its conserved first and last residue. A D gene is named only where the DNA matches it firmly. For some rows the clone size is stated as once, few or many, or as a class when expanded; others skip it.

CDR3 DNA	CDR3 protein	CDR3 length	D gene	clone size	V gene	J gene
TGTGCCAGCAGTGCCTGGACTAGCGGGGCGGGCGAGCAGTACTTC	CASSAWTSGAGEQYF	15	TRBD2	-	TRBV2	TRBJ2-7
TGTGCCAGCAGCGTAAGACAGGGTTTAAGGGAGCAGTACTTC	CASSVRQGLREQYF	14	TRBD1	-	TRBV5-6	TRBJ2-7
TGCAGTGCTAGAGATTCCGGAGCGCGGTCCTACAATGAGCAGTTCTTC	CSARDSGARSYNEQFF	16	-	few	TRBV20-1	TRBJ2-1
TGTGCCAGCACCCCTGCGGGGGCGGTTGAAGCTTTCTTT	CASTPAGAVEAFF	13	-	-	TRBV28	TRBJ1-1
TGTGCCAGCAGCCGCCGGGGAGTTAACTATGGCTACACCTTC	CASSRRGVNYGYTF	14	-	-	TRBV7-8	TRBJ1-2
TGTGCCAGCAGCTCCGGGGGGGAACGTCAGCCCCAGCATTTT	CASSSGGERQPQHF	14	-	few	TRBV7-2	TRBJ1-5
TGTGCCAGCAAGGCCCGGGGCAGCCTAGCCAGCTCTGGGGCCAACGTCCTGACTTTC	CASKARGSLASSGANVLTF	19	-	few	TRBV27	TRBJ2-6
TGTGCCAGCAGCGTGATGGGTCCAGATACGCAGTATTTT	CASSVMGPDTQYF	13	-	few	TRBV7-2	TRBJ2-3
TGTGCCAGCAGCGACCGGGACACCTCGCCGCGGTACTTC	CASSDRDTSPRYF	13	-	-	TRBV2	TRBJ2-7
TGTGCCAGCAGTGGACTAGCGGGTGCCTTCTTCTTC	CASSGLAGAFFF	12	TRBD2	few	TRBV6-1	TRBJ2-1
TGCAGTGCTAGAGCCAGTAGCACAGATACGCAGTATTTT	CSARASSTDTQYF	13	-	-	TRBV20-1	TRBJ2-3
TGTGCCAGCAGTCAAGAGGCTTACACTGAAGCTTTCTTT	CASSQEAYTEAFF	13	-	-	TRBV6-1	TRBJ1-1
TGTGCCAGCACTACTGGGGGACGGAATGAGCAGTTCTTC	CASTTGGRNEQFF	13	-	-	TRBV2	TRBJ2-1
TGTGCCAGTAGTAAGTCGAGCGGGACAGGCACAGATACGCAGTATTTT	CASSKSSGTGTDTQYF	16	-	-	TRBV19	TRBJ2-3
TGCGCCAGCAGCTTGACAGGGAGCACAGATACGCAGTATTTT	CASSLTGSTDTQYF	14	-	-	TRBV5-1	TRBJ2-3
TGTGCCAGCAGCCGGGGACCCTCCACTGAAGCTTTCTTT	CASSRGPSTEAFF	13	-	-	TRBV7-3	TRBJ1-1
TGCAGTGCTAGAGATCGGGGCGGGGAGAACACTGAAGCTTTCTTT	CSARDRGGENTEAFF	15	-	-	TRBV20-1	TRBJ1-1
TGTGCCAGCTCACCTGGACGTTACCCAGACAATCAGCCCCAGCATTTT	CASSPGRYPDNQPQHF	16	-	-	TRBV18	TRBJ1-5
TGTGCCAGCTCAGTCTTGGGAAACATGAACACTGAAGCTTTCTTT	CASSVLGNMNTEAFF	15	-	-	TRBV18	TRBJ1-1
TGCGCCAGCAGCCGGGCCCTAACGTACGAGCAGTACTTC	CASSRALTYEQYF	13	-	few	TRBV4-1	TRBJ2-7
TGCAGTGCTTTAGGGCTACCTAATGAAAAACTGTTTTTT	CSALGLPNEKLFF	13	-	-	TRBV20-1	TRBJ1-4
TGTGCCAGCGGCCGGGACCGCACAGATACGCAGTATTTT	CASGRDRTDTQYF	13	-	-	TRBV6-1	TRBJ2-3
TGTGCCAGCAGCAATCAGACCAGGGTCGCGTCGAGCTCCTATAATTCACCCCTCCACTTT	CASSNQTRVASSSYNSPLHF	20	-	-	TRBV21-1	TRBJ1-6
TGTGCCAGCAGCCCACCGGTAGGGACCGGGGAGCTGTTTTTT	CASSPPVGTGELFF	14	-	few	TRBV4-2	TRBJ2-2
TGTGCCAGCAGCACCCGACAGGGAGGGAAGGGCTACACCTTC	CASSTRQGGKGYTF	14	-	few	TRBV21-1	TRBJ1-2
TGTGCCAGCAGCCCCTCCCGAGATTCACGTACCGGGGAGCTGTTTTTT	CASSPSRDSRTGELFF	16	-	-	TRBV4-2	TRBJ2-2
TGTGCTAGTGGTTTGGGGATATTAGAAGATACGCAGTATTTT	CASGLGILEDTQYF	14	-	few	TRBV12-5	TRBJ2-3
TGCAGCGGGGGACTAGCGGGAGCGATCGATGAGCAGTTCTTC	CSGGLAGAIDEQFF	14	TRBD2	-	TRBV29-1	TRBJ2-1
TGTGCCAGCAGTGACCTCCACGGGACAGGGGGCCCTCAGCCCCAGCATTTT	CASSDLHGTGGPQPQHF	17	TRBD1	-	TRBV2	TRBJ1-5
TGTGCCAGCAGTTGGAGGGGGCGCGGGGATACGCAGTATTTT	CASSWRGRGDTQYF	14	-	-	TRBV7-9	TRBJ2-3
TGCGCCAGCAGCCCGCAGGGGGGGTATCAAGAGACCCAGTACTTC	CASSPQGGYQETQYF	15	-	-	TRBV5-1	TRBJ2-5
TGTGCCAGCCGATTCCGGGATGTCGGGTCCTACAATGAGCAGTTCTTC	CASRFRDVGSYNEQFF	16	-	-	TRBV6-1	TRBJ2-1
TGTGCCAGCACCCTAGCGGGAGTTCGAGGAGATACGCAGTATTTT	CASTLAGVRGDTQYF	15	TRBD2	-	TRBV28	TRBJ2-3